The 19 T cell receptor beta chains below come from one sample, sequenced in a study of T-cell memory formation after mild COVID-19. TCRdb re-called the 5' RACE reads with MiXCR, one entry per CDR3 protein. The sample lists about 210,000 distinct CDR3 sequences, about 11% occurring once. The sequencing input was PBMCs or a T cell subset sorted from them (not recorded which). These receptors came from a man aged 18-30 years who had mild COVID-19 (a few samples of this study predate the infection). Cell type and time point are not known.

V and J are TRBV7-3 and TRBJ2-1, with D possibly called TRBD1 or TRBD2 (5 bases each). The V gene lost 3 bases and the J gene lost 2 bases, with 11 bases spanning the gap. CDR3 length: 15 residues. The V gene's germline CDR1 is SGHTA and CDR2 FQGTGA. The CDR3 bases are TGTGCCAGCAGCTTCCGGGACGGTGCCTACAATGAGCAGTTCTTC. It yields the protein CASSFRDGAYNEQFF.

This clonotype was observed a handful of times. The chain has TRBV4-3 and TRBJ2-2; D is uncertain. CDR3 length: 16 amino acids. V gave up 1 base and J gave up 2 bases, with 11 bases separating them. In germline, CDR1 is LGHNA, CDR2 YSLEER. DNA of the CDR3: TGCGCCAGCAGCCAAGGCCCCAGGACCAACACCGGGGAGCTGTTTTTT. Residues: CASSQGPRTNTGELFF.

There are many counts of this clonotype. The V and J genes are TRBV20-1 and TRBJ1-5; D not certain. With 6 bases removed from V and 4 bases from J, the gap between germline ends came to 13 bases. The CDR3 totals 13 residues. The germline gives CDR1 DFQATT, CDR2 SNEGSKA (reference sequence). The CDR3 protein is CSADARGNQPQHF. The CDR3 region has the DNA TGCAGTGCGGACGCACGGGGTAATCAGCCCCAGCATTTT.

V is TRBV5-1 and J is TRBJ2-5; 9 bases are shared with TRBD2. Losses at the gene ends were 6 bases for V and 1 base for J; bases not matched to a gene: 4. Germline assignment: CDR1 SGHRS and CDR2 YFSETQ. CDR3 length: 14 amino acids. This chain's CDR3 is CASKTSGIQETQYF. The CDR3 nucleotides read TGCGCCAGCAAGACTAGCGGAATCCAAGAGACCCAGTACTTC.

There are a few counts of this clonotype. CDR3 residues: CASSDRTEPYGYTF. The CDR3 DNA is TGCGCCAGCAGCGACCGGACAGAGCCCTATGGCTACACCTTC. The V call is TRBV5-1, the J call TRBJ1-2; D is possibly TRBD1 (6 bases). The V and J ends lost 4 bases and 4 bases respectively, with 14 bases between them. CDR3 length: 14 residues. CDR1 and CDR2 (germline): SGHRS, YFSETQ.

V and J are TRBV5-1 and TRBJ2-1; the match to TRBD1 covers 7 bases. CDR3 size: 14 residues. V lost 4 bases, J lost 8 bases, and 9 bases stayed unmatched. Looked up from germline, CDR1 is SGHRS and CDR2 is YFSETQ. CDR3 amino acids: CASSDPQGDDEQFF. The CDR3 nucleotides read TGCGCCAGCAGCGATCCCCAGGGGGACGATGAGCAGTTCTTC.

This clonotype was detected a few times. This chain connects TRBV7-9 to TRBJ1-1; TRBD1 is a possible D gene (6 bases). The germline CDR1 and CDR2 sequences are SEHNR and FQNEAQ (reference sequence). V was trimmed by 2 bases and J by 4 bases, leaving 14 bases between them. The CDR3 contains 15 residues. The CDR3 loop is CASSLPLGGFTEAFF. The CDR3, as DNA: TGTGCCAGCAGCTTACCTCTAGGGGGGTTCACTGAAGCTTTCTTT.

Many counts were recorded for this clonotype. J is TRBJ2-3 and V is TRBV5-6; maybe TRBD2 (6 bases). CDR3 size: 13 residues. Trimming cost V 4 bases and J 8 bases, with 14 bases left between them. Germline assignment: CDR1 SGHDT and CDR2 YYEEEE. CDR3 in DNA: TGTGCCAGCAGCCAGAGCGGGCTGGGTACGCAGTATTTT. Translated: CASSQSGLGTQYF.

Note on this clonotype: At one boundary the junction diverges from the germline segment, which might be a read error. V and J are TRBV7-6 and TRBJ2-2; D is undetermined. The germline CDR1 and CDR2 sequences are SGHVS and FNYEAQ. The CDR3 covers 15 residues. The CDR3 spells CASSLVMGVTVELFF. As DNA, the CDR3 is TGTGCCAGCAGCTTAGTGATGGGCGTCACCGTGGAGCTGTTTTTT.

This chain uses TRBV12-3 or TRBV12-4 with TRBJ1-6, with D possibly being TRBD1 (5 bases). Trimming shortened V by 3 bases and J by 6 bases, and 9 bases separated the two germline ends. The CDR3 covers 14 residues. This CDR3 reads CASSFEGVNSPLHF. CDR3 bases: TGTGCCAGCAGTTTTGAAGGGGTTAATTCACCCCTCCACTTT.

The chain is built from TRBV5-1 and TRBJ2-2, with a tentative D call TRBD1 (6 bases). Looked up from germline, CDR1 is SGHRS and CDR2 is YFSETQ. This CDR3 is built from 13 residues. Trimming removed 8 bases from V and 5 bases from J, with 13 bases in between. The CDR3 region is CASYREGTGELFF. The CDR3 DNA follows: TGCGCCAGTTACAGGGAAGGGACCGGGGAGCTGTTTTTT.

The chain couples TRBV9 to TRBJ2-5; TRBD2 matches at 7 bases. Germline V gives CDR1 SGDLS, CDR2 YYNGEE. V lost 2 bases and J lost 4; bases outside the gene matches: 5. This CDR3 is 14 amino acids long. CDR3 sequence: CASSVTGTTETQYF. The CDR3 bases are TGTGCCAGCAGCGTTACCGGGACTACAGAGACCCAGTACTTC.

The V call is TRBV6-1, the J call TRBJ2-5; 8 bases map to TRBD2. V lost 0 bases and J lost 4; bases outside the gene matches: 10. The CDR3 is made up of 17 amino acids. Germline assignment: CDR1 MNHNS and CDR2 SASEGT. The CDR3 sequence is CASSEALGGAVRETQYF. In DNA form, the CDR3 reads TGTGCCAGCAGTGAAGCGCTCGGGGGGGCGGTCAGAGAGACCCAGTACTTC.

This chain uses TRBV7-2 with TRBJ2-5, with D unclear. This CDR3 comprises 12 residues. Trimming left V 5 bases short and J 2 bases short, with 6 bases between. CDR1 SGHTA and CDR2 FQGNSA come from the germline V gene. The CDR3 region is CASSSDQETQYF. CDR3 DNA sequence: TGTGCCAGCAGCAGCGATCAAGAGACCCAGTACTTC.

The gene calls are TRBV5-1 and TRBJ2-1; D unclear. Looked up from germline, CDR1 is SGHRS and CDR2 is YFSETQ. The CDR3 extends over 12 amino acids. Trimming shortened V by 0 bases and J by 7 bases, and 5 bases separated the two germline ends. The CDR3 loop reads CASSLDLNEQFF. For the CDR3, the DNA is TGCGCCAGCAGCTTGGATCTTAATGAGCAGTTCTTC.

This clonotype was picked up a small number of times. CDR3 amino acids: CASSRTPATDTQYF. CDR3 nucleotides: TGTGCCAGCAGTCGGACTCCCGCCACAGATACGCAGTATTTT. This chain joins TRBV6-5 and TRBJ2-3; TRBD2 might be the D (5 bases). V was pared by 5 bases and J by 2 bases, with 11 bases between. This CDR3 has 14 amino acids. Germline loops: CDR1 MNHEY, CDR2 SVGAGI.

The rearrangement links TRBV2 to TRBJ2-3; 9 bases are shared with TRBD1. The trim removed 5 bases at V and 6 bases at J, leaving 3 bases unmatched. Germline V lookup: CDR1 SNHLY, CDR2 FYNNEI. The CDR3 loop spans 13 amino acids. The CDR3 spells CASSRQGEDTQYF. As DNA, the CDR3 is TGTGCCAGCAGTAGACAGGGGGAGGATACGCAGTATTTT.

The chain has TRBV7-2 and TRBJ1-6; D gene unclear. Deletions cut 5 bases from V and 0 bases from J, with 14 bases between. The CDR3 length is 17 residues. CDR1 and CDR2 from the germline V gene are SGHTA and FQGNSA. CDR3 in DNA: TGTGCCAGCAGCCCCGGTTCTCCGAGCTCCTATAATTCACCCCTCCACTTT. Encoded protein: CASSPGSPSSYNSPLHF.

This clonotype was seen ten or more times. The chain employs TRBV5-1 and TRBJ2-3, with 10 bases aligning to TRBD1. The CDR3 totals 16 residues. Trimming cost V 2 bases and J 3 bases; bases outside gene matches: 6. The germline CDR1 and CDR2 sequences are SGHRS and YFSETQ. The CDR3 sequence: CASSFLTGGRTDTQYF. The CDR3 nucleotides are TGCGCCAGCAGCTTTCTGACAGGGGGCAGGACAGATACGCAGTATTTT.